One sample yielded the 7 T cell receptor beta chains listed below, sequenced in a study of cytotoxic CD8 clonotypes in ibrutinib-treated CLL. Sequenced by immunoSEQ multiplex PCR; TCRdb stores in-frame clones only, minus some. The sample includes 150,000 to 200,000 clones, 88% of them seen just once. The source material was PBMCs, sampled at disease progression, from a patient treated with ibrutinib. These receptors all come from a human donor with chronic lymphocytic leukemia.

V and J are TRBV2 and TRBJ1-4, with 7 bases matching TRBD1. Germline lookup yields CDR1 SNHLY and CDR2 FYNNEI. This CDR3 region has 16 residues. V shed 6 bases and J 0 bases; nucleotides not matched to a gene: 7. CDR3 region: CASSNDRVATNEKLFF. The CDR3 DNA reads as TGTGCCAGCAGCAACGACAGGGTAGCAACTAATGAAAAACTGTTTTTT.

The chain combines TRBV30 with TRBJ2-3, with no clear D. Trimming shortened V by 4 bases and J by 1 base, and 15 bases separated the two germline ends. CDR3 size: 15 residues. In germline, CDR1 is GTSNPN, CDR2 SVGIG (reference sequence). CDR3 nucleotides: TGTGCCTGGAACGCCCTGTCTTCGGGCACAGATACGCAGTATTTT. Translating it yields CAWNALSSGTDTQYF. The entire variable domain, with the rest obtained from reference TRBV30 and TRBJ2-3, is as follows: SQTIHQWPATLVQPVGSPLSLECTVEGTSNPNLYWYRQAAGRGLQLLFYSVGIGQISSEVPQNLSASRPQDRQFILSSKKLLLSDSGFYLCAWNALSSGTDTQYFGPGTRLTVL.

The chain recombines TRBV2 with TRBJ1-2, with D unclear. The CDR3 is made up of 14 amino acids. V was clipped by 9 bases and J by 6 bases, with 20 bases between them. The germline CDR1 and CDR2 sequences are SNHLY and FYNNEI. CDR3: CASNPSPGSNGYTF. Here the CDR3 DNA reads TGTGCCAGTAACCCATCGCCGGGCTCTAATGGCTACACCTTC. Together with reference TRBV2 and TRBJ1-2, the CDR3 gives the full variable domain: EPEVTQTPSHQVTQMGQEVILRCVPISNHLYFYWYRQILGQKVEFLVSFYNNEISEKSEIFDDQFSVERPDGSNFTLKIRSTKLEDSAMYFCASNPSPGSNGYTFGSGTRLTVV.

This clone was picked up one time. This chain joins TRBV11-3 and TRBJ2-1, with D possibly being TRBD1 (6 bases). Germline-derived CDR1 and CDR2 are SGHNT and YENEEA. Trimming cost V 5 bases and J 6 bases, with 20 bases left between them. The CDR3 extends over 16 amino acids. Written as DNA, the CDR3 is TGTGCCAGCAGCCCCCGACAGGCCGGCATTGGCAATGAGCAGTTCTTC. It is translated as CASSPRQAGIGNEQFF.

Only a few counts were recorded for this clone. The V call is TRBV7-8, the J call TRBJ2-7, with TRBD1 as a possible D gene (5 bases). Trimming shortened V by 5 bases and J by 4 bases, and 9 bases separated the two germline ends. The CDR3 length is 12 residues. The germline V gene encodes CDR1 SGHVS and CDR2 FQNEAQ. The CDR3 nucleotides read TGTGCCAGCAGCCTACAGGATTACGAGCAGTACTTC. Protein sequence: CASSLQDYEQYF.

The chain is built from TRBV11-3 and TRBJ1-1; D is possibly TRBD1 (5 bases). The CDR3 consists of 16 residues. Germline V lookup: CDR1 SGHNT, CDR2 YENEEA. Trimming took off 1 base at V and 1 base at J, with 13 bases between the two ends. CDR3 DNA sequence: TGTGCCAGCAGCTTAGGAGTGGGGGAACCGAACACTGAAGCTTTCTTT. Encoded protein: CASSLGVGEPNTEAFF. Complete variable domain (other parts from reference TRBV11-3 and TRBJ1-1): EAGVVQSPRYKIIEKKQPVAFWCNPISGHNTLYWYLQNLGQGPELLIRYENEEAVDDSQLPKDRFSAERLKGVDSTLKIQPAELGDSAVYLCASSLGVGEPNTEAFFGQGTRLTVV.

V and J are TRBV5-1 and TRBJ2-7, with D possibly matching TRBD2 (6 bases). The CDR3 spans 16 residues. Looked up from germline, CDR1 is SGHRS and CDR2 is YFSETQ. Trimming took off 0 bases at V and 0 bases at J, with 13 bases between the two ends. In DNA form, the CDR3 reads TGCGCCAGCAGCTTGGCCCGGGACTTCCACTCCTACGAGCAGTACTTC. This translates into CASSLARDFHSYEQYF.